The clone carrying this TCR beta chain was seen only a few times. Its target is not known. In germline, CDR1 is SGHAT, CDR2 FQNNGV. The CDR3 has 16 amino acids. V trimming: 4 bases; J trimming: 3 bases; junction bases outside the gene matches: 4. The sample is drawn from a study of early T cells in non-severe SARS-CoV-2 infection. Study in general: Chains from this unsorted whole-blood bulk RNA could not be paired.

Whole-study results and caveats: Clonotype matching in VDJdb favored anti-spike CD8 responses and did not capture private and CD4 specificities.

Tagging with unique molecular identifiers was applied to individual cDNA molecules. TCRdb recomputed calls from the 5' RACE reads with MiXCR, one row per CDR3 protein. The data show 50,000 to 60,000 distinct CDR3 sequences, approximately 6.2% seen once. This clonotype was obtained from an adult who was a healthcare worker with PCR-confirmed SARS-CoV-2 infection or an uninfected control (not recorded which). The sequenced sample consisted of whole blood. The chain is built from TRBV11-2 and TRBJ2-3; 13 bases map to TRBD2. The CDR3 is CASSWTSGGWTDTQYF. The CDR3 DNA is TGTGCCAGCAGCTGGACTAGCGGGGGTTGGACAGATACGCAGTATTTT.